A selection of T cell receptor beta chains follows, all from one sample in a study of siplizumab effects on memory and regulatory T cells. Only in-frame clones appear in the TCRdb table, and some are missing; sequencing was by immunoSEQ multiplex PCR. The sample yields over 65,000 clones, around 93% seen once. Input material: CD8+ T cells sorted from blood. The receptors stem from a human donor in good health. The CDR3 runs from the conserved cysteine through the conserved F or W. The D gene is left open where the match is weak. Expanded clones are given a class, and other clones once, few, many or no size at all.

>15|TRBD1|TRBV6-1|-|TRBJ1-2
TGTGCCAGCAGTGGCTTCACAGGGGGCGACTATGGCTACACCTTC
CASSGFTGGDYGYTF
>13|TRBD2|TRBV7-6|-|TRBJ2-1
TGTGCCAGCAGCTACGCGGGGGGCAATGAGCAGTTCTTC
CASSYAGGNEQFF
>15|-|TRBV6-5|-|TRBJ2-1
TGTGCCAGCAGTTACTCTTCCGGGAGTAGTAATGAGCAGTTCTTC
CASSYSSGSSNEQFF
>14|-|TRBV27|-|TRBJ1-5
TGTGCCAGCAGTTTACGAGGGAGGGGTCAGCCCCAGCATTTT
CASSLRGRGQPQHF
>14|-|TRBV5-6|-|TRBJ2-7
TGTGCCAGCAGCGTGGTCGGGGTAGCCTACGAGCAGTACTTC
CASSVVGVAYEQYF
>14|-|TRBV2|-|TRBJ2-7
TGTGCCAGCAGTGGTTTGACAGGACTCTACGAGCAGTACTTC
CASSGLTGLYEQYF
>11|-|TRBV5-1|once|TRBJ2-4
TGCGCCAGCAGCTTGGGACCCATTCAGTACTTC
CASSLGPIQYF
>11|-|TRBV10-1|-|TRBJ2-3
TGCGCCACCTTTGGTACAGATACGCAGTATTTT
CATFGTDTQYF
>18|TRBD2|TRBV7-6|once|TRBJ2-7
TGTGCCAGCAGCTTGGGATGGGGGGGGAACCCCTCTTCTTACGAGCAGTACTTC
CASSLGWGGNPSSYEQYF
>14|-|TRBV10-3|once|TRBJ1-1
TGTGCCATCAGTGAGGCTTTACAGGGAACTGAAGCTTTCTTT
CAISEALQGTEAFF
>14|-|TRBV7-9|-|TRBJ1-1
TGTGCCAGCAGGAGACAGGATCTGAACACTGAAGCTTTCTTT
CASRRQDLNTEAFF
>16|TRBD2|TRBV4-1|-|TRBJ2-3
TGCGCCAGCAGCCAAGATACGCGGGAGGGGACAGATACGCAGTATTTT
CASSQDTREGTDTQYF
>14|-|TRBV7-6|once|TRBJ2-1
TGTGCCAGCAGCTTAGCCCTTTTCGACAATGAGCAGTTCTTC
CASSLALFDNEQFF
>15|TRBD2|TRBV9|-|TRBJ2-1
TGTGCCAGCAGCGTTCGGGAGGCGCCTTACAATGAGCAGTTCTTC
CASSVREAPYNEQFF
>17|TRBD2|TRBV7-9|-|TRBJ2-1
TGTGCCAGCAGCGCGGGACTAGCGGGAGTTTCTTACAATGAGCAGTTCTTC
CASSAGLAGVSYNEQFF
>15|-|TRBV5-1|-|TRBJ2-2
TGCGCCAGCAGCTTAATAGCTGAAAACACCGGGGAGCTGTTTTTT
CASSLIAENTGELFF
>13|TRBD2|TRBV10-1|-|TRBJ2-1
TGCGCCAGCAGCCATAGCGGGGGAAATGAGCAGTTCTTC
CASSHSGGNEQFF
>18|-|TRBV12-1|-|TRBJ2-1
TGTGCCAGCCCCCTAACACTAGCGGGAGTAAGGACCTACAATGAGCAGTTCTTC
CASPLTLAGVRTYNEQFF
>15|-|TRBV7-6|-|TRBJ2-5
TGTGCCAGCAGCTTACTGGGGGCCAACCAAGAGACCCAGTACTTC
CASSLLGANQETQYF
>13|-|TRBV5-4|-|TRBJ2-5
TGTGCCAGCAGCTTGGTCCTAGCGCAGACCCAGTACTTC
CASSLVLAQTQYF
>15|-|TRBV4-1|-|TRBJ1-5
TGCGCCAGCAGCCAAGATCTGGGGTTCAATCAGCCCCAGCATTTT
CASSQDLGFNQPQHF
>14|TRBD1|TRBV6-5|once|TRBJ2-7
TGTGCCAGCAGTGAAGGACAGGGCGACTACGAGCAGTACTTC
CASSEGQGDYEQYF
>14|TRBD1|TRBV4-1|-|TRBJ2-7
TGCGCCAGCAGCCCTCGGACAGGTATCAACGAGCAGTACTTC
CASSPRTGINEQYF
>14|-|TRBV4-2|-|TRBJ2-7
TGTGCCAGCAGCCAAGATTTAAGGGGCTACGAGCAGTACTTC
CASSQDLRGYEQYF
>14|-|TRBV7-6|-|TRBJ1-1
TGTGCCAGCGGATTTACAGGGCCGGCCACTGAAGCTTTCTTT
CASGFTGPATEAFF
>14|TRBD1|TRBV5-6|-|TRBJ2-5
TGTGCCAGCAGCTTTGGGACAGGGACAGAGACCCAGTACTTC
CASSFGTGTETQYF
>13|-|TRBV19|-|TRBJ2-6
TGTGCCAGTAGTATGGGTGGGGCCAACGTCCTGACTTTC
CASSMGGANVLTF
>13|-|TRBV12-5|-|TRBJ2-7
TGTGCTAGTGGTTTGGGACTCGACTACGAGCAGTACTTC
CASGLGLDYEQYF
>11|-|TRBV29-1|-|TRBJ2-1
TGCAGCGTTGAAGAGTTCAATGAGCAGTTCTTC
CSVEEFNEQFF
>14|-|TRBV6-5|-|TRBJ2-1
TGTGCCAGCAGTTACGATATCTCCTACAATGAGCAGTTCTTC
CASSYDISYNEQFF
>12|-|TRBV29-1|-|TRBJ2-7
TGCAGCGGGAGTGGGGGCAGGGACGAGCAGTACTTC
CSGSGGRDEQYF
>14|-|TRBV27|-|TRBJ2-7
TGTGCCAGCGGATACAGGACATCGGGCTACGAGCAGTACTTC
CASGYRTSGYEQYF
>14|-|TRBV7-9|-|TRBJ1-2
TGTGCCAGCAGCTTAGGTACCAGCCTCTATGGCTACACCTTC
CASSLGTSLYGYTF
>17|TRBD2|TRBV27|-|TRBJ2-1
TGTGCCAGCAGTTTATCTACTAGCGGGAGCGCCGTGGATGAGCAGTTCTTC
CASSLSTSGSAVDEQFF
>15|-|TRBV7-3|once|TRBJ2-1
TGTGCCAGCAGCTTAATGAGCGGCTCCTACAATGAGCAGTTCTTC
CASSLMSGSYNEQFF
>14|-|TRBV9|-|TRBJ1-1
TGTGCCAGCAGCCCCGGGGGGGTGGTCACTGAAGCTTTCTTT
CASSPGGVVTEAFF
>15|TRBD2|TRBV6-1|-|TRBJ2-2
TGTGCCAGCAGTGAAGTGGGGGGGTCTCCCGGGGAGCTGTTTTTT
CASSEVGGSPGELFF
>16|TRBD1|TRBV9|-|TRBJ2-1
TGTGCCAGCAGCGCTTCCTTGGACAGGGGTTTCTCTGAGCAGTTCTTC
CASSASLDRGFSEQFF
>15|TRBD2|TRBV2|-|TRBJ2-3
TGTGCCAGCAAACTACTAGCGGGGGGCACAGATACGCAGTATTTT
CASKLLAGGTDTQYF
>15|-|TRBV5-4|-|TRBJ2-7
TGTGCCAGCAGCCTTGGTGAGACAGGCTCCTACGAGCAGTACTTC
CASSLGETGSYEQYF